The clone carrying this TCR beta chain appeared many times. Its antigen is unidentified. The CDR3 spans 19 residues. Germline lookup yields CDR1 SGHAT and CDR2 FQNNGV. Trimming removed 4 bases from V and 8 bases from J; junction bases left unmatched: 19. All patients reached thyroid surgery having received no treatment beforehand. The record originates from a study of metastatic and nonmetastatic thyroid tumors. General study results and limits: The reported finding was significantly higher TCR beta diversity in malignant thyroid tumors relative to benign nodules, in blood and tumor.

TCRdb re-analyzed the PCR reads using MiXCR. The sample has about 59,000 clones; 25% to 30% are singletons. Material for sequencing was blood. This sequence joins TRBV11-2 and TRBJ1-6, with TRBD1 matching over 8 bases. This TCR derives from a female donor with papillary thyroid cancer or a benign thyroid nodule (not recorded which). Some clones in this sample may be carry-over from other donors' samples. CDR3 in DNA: TGTGCCAGCAGCTCCTTCCTCTCCGGGGGCGGACAGGGATATTCACCCCTCCACTTT. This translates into CASSSFLSGGGQGYSPLHF. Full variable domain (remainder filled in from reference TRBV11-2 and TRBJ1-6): EAGVAQSPRYKIIEKRQSVAFWCNPISGHATLYWYQQILGQGPKLLIQFQNNGVVDDSQLPKDRFSAERLKGVDSTLKIQPAKLEDSAVYLCASSSFLSGGGQGYSPLHFGNGTRLTVT.